One sample yielded the 11 T cell receptor beta chains listed below, sequenced in a study of vaccination and CD4 T cells after COVID-19. Their antigens remain unidentified. Treatment defined: roughly ten-day PBMC culture with coronavirus spike peptide pools or control peptides (ViraFEST assay). Cultured CD4+ T-cell DNA underwent Oncomine TCR Beta short-read sequencing. MiXCR, run by TCRdb on the PCR reads, gives a single entry per CDR3 protein. The profile shows about 15,000 distinct CDR3 sequences, 40% to 65% of them singletons. This specimen was CD4+ T cells from blood, cultured in vitro, taken before SARS-CoV-2 vaccination. The receptors here all came from a human donor who had recovered from COVID-19.

The gene calls are TRBV20-1 and TRBJ1-5, with D possibly TRBD1 on 6 matching bases. CDR3 size: 15 residues. CDR1 and CDR2 from the germline V gene are DFQATT and SNEGSKA (reference sequence). V was trimmed by 0 bases and J by 3 bases, leaving 12 bases between them. The CDR3 coding sequence is TGCAGTGCTAGAGATGGGGCAGGGGTCAATCAGCCCCAGCATTTT. This encodes CSARDGAGVNQPQHF.

This clonotype has only a few counts. V usage is TRBV7-8 and J usage is TRBJ2-3; 7 bases agree with TRBD1. Germline lookup yields CDR1 SGHVS and CDR2 FQNEAQ. The CDR3 is 14 residues long. Unmatched junction bases numbered 5, after V lost 4 bases and J lost 4 bases. As DNA, the CDR3 is TGTGCCAGCAGCTCAGACAGGGCCCCAGATACGCAGTATTTT. Protein sequence: CASSSDRAPDTQYF.

The J gene is TRBJ1-2, the V gene TRBV6-2 or TRBV6-3; D perhaps matches TRBD1 (5 bases). Germline values: CDR1 MNHEY, CDR2 SVGEGT. This CDR3 has 17 amino acids. With 4 bases removed from V and 0 bases from J, the gap between germline ends came to 18 bases. The CDR3 is CASSSSTGTYANYGYTF. As DNA, the CDR3 is TGTGCCAGCAGTTCGTCTACCGGGACGTATGCTAACTATGGCTACACCTTC.

The chain has TRBV28 and TRBJ1-1; 7 bases match TRBD1. CDR1 MDHEN and CDR2 SYDVKM come from the germline V gene. CDR3 size: 11 residues. The V segment lost 10 bases and the J segment 6 bases; nucleotides outside the gene matches: 5. CDR3 sequence: CAIQGGAEAFF. CDR3 in DNA: TGTGCCATCCAGGGGGGTGCTGAAGCTTTCTTT.

This clonotype was seen once. The genes are TRBV7-2 and TRBJ2-1; D perhaps matches TRBD1 (6 bases). With 6 bases removed from V and 6 bases from J, the gap between germline ends came to 9 bases. The CDR3 is 12 residues long. Germline CDR1 SGHTA, CDR2 FQGNSA. Here the CDR3 reads CASRLDSNEQFF. The CDR3 nucleotides are TGTGCCAGCAGACTGGACAGCAATGAGCAGTTCTTC.

This clonotype was found a few times. This chain joins TRBV6-2 or TRBV6-3 and TRBJ2-3, with D possibly TRBD2 on 6 matching bases. Per germline, CDR1 MNHEY and CDR2 SVGEGT. The CDR3 consists of 17 residues. The ends were cut back, 4 bases at V and 1 base at J, with 18 bases in the middle. CDR3 amino acids: CASSSNSGTGGTDTQYF. The CDR3 nucleotides read TGTGCCAGCAGTTCAAACTCCGGGACGGGAGGCACAGATACGCAGTATTTT.

The chain is built from TRBV12-3 or TRBV12-4 and TRBJ2-2; maybe TRBD1 (6 bases). There are 13 residues in the CDR3. V was shortened by 8 bases and J by 4 bases, with 11 bases between the two germline ends. The chain's CDR3 is CASGGQFTGELFF. DNA of the CDR3: TGTGCCAGCGGCGGACAGTTCACCGGGGAGCTGTTTTTT.

J is TRBJ1-1 and V is TRBV10-1; D uncertain. The CDR3 totals 13 residues. Germline V gene lookup returns CDR1 WNHNN and CDR2 SYGVQD (reference sequence). V was cut by 2 bases and J by 1 base, with 5 bases left in between. The CDR3 sequence: CASSEAGNTEAFF. CDR3 bases: TGCGCCAGCAGTGAGGCGGGGAACACTGAAGCTTTCTTT.

This chain uses TRBV12-3 or TRBV12-4 with TRBJ1-5, with D perhaps matching TRBD1 (5 bases). This CDR3 has 14 amino acids. V was trimmed by 4 bases and J by 3 bases, leaving 10 bases between them. CDR3 region: CASSWGYYNQPQHF. The CDR3, as DNA: TGTGCCAGCAGTTGGGGGTACTACAATCAGCCCCAGCATTTT.

The chain combines TRBV9 with TRBJ2-5, with 7 bases matching TRBD2. Germline CDR1 and CDR2: SGDLS and YYNGEE. J lost 5 bases, V lost 0 bases, and 10 bases had no gene match. The CDR3 is 16 residues long. The CDR3 coding sequence is TGTGCCAGCAGCGTAGACATCGGGAGGAGACACGAGACCCAGTACTTC. It translates to CASSVDIGRRHETQYF.

This clonotype is a singleton in its sample. The rearrangement joins TRBV18 to TRBJ1-1; D remains ambiguous. Germline CDR1 reads KGHSH; CDR2 reads LQKENI. The CDR3 is made up of 16 amino acids. With 3 bases removed from V and 4 bases from J, the gap between germline ends came to 18 bases. CDR3 region: CASSPELTGDGTEAFF. The DNA for the CDR3 is TGTGCCAGCTCACCGGAGCTAACGGGTGACGGCACTGAAGCTTTCTTT.